Following are 21 T cell receptor beta chains from one sample sequenced in a study of cytomegalovirus exposure and HLA in healthy donors. PCR was performed using 60 Vbeta and 13 Jbeta primers. TCRdb keeps only in-frame clones here, not all; method: immunoSEQ multiplex PCR. Found here are 75,000 to 80,000 clones, under 80% of them singletons; the top ten hold roughly 4.4%. The source material was PBMCs. The receptor source for this set is a man in his 60s in good health and CMV-seropositive.

The chain couples TRBV27 to TRBJ1-2, with 10 nucleotides matching TRBD1. After removal of 4 bases from V and 5 bases from J, the junction contained 4 bases not matched to a gene. Germline CDR1 is MNHEY and CDR2 is SMNVEV (reference sequence). CDR3 length equals 14 residues. The CDR3 nucleotides are TGTGCCAGCAGTTCCCCGGACAGGGGGTATGGCTACACCTTC. It translates to CASSSPDRGYGYTF.

This sequence joins TRBV7-2 and TRBJ2-5; D gene ambiguous. The germline gives CDR1 SGHTA, CDR2 FQGNSA. The germline V and J ends were trimmed by 1 base and 1 base, with 10 bases remaining between them. The CDR3 spans 15 residues. The CDR3 reads CASSLGPLVQETQYF. DNA for the CDR3: TGTGCCAGCAGCTTAGGGCCTCTTGTCCAAGAGACCCAGTACTTC.

The rearrangement uses TRBV27 and TRBJ1-1, with TRBD1 matching 8 bases. This CDR3 region has 13 residues. Trimming at V came to 3 bases and at J to 4 bases, leaving 1 base not matched to a gene. From germline, CDR1 is MNHEY and CDR2 SMNVEV (reference sequence). The CDR3: CASSLGQVTEAFF. CDR3 nucleotide sequence: TGTGCCAGCAGTTTGGGACAGGTCACTGAAGCTTTCTTT.

In its sample, this clone was seen a few times. The chain uses TRBV28 and TRBJ1-2; tentatively, D is TRBD1 (6 bases). CDR3 size: 15 residues. V lost 4 bases, J lost 2 bases, and 14 bases lay in between. From germline, CDR1 is MDHEN and CDR2 SYDVKM. The CDR3 is CASSSGQRYNYGYTF. The CDR3 nucleotides read TGTGCCAGCAGTTCTGGACAGCGGTACAACTATGGCTACACCTTC.

The V gene is TRBV6-5, the J gene TRBJ2-3; D is unclear. V lost 5 bases, J lost 6 bases, and 12 bases lay in between. This CDR3 spans 13 amino acids. Germline lookup yields CDR1 MNHEY and CDR2 SVGAGI. The CDR3: CASSDPFRDTQYF. For the CDR3, the DNA is TGTGCCAGCAGTGACCCGTTCAGGGATACGCAGTATTTT.

The rearrangement uses TRBV19 and TRBJ1-1, with D uncertain. The CDR3 loop spans 14 amino acids. V was pared by 1 base and J by 4 bases, with 10 bases between. In germline, CDR1 is LNHDA, CDR2 SQIVND (reference sequence). CDR3 sequence reads: CASSIGFSSTEAFF. CDR3 nucleotides: TGTGCCAGTAGTATAGGTTTTTCGAGCACTGAAGCTTTCTTT.

The chain carries TRBV10-3 and TRBJ1-1; D is perhaps TRBD1 (5 bases). CDR3 length: 14 residues. The V end lost 0 bases, the J end lost 4 bases, and 9 bases lay between the germline ends. The germline V gene encodes CDR1 ENHRY and CDR2 SYGVKD. Written as DNA, the CDR3 is TGTGCCATCAGTGAGTCGGGGGGTTTCACTGAAGCTTTCTTT. Amino acids: CAISESGGFTEAFF.

The genes are TRBV5-1 and TRBJ2-1, with D tentatively TRBD2 (5 bases). CDR3 size: 14 residues. Germline V gene lookup returns CDR1 SGHRS and CDR2 YFSETQ. V shed 5 bases and J shed 4 bases, with 13 bases lying between them. This CDR3 is CASRDSGFYNEQFF. The CDR3 bases are TGCGCCAGCAGGGACTCGGGATTTTACAATGAGCAGTTCTTC.

V usage is TRBV4-2 and J usage is TRBJ2-7, with 7 bases fitting TRBD1. The V gene end was trimmed by 1 base and the J gene end by 2 bases; junction bases not matched to a gene: 5. CDR3 length: 15 residues. Germline CDR1 and CDR2: LGHNA and YNFKEQ. The CDR3 sequence is CASSQVRQGAYEQYF. CDR3 DNA: TGTGCCAGCAGCCAAGTTAGGCAGGGGGCCTACGAGCAGTACTTC.

V and J are TRBV5-1 and TRBJ1-2; the D gene is possibly TRBD1 (6 bases). Trimming left V 3 bases short and J 4 bases short, with 16 bases between. Germline V CDR1 and CDR2: SGHRS, YFSETQ. This CDR3 spans 15 amino acids. The CDR3 DNA reads as TGCGCCAGCAGCTCGACAGGAGGAGCTGGCTATGGCTACACCTTC. Translation: CASSSTGGAGYGYTF.

The chain is built from TRBV6-5 and TRBJ1-3; TRBD1 aligns across 10 bases. This CDR3 comprises 15 residues. The germline gives CDR1 MNHEY, CDR2 SVGAGI. After removal of 5 bases from V and 4 bases from J, the junction contained 5 bases not matched to a gene. This chain's CDR3 is CASSRQGATGNTIYF. CDR3 sequence (DNA): TGTGCCAGCAGTCGACAGGGGGCAACGGGAAACACCATATATTTT.

This clone has a handful of counts. The J gene is TRBJ2-7, the V gene TRBV5-4, with 7 positions matching TRBD1. CDR3 length: 14 amino acids. Trimming cost V 5 bases and J 2 bases; bases outside gene matches: 7. Per the germline V gene, CDR1 is SGHNT and CDR2 is YYREEE (reference sequence). CDR3 DNA sequence: TGTGCCAGCAGTTCGACCGGGACAGCCTACGAGCAGTACTTC. Translated, it gives CASSSTGTAYEQYF.

The V and J genes are TRBV25-1 and TRBJ2-1; weak D call: TRBD2 (7 bases). The germline gives CDR1 MGHDK, CDR2 SYGVNS. The CDR3 length is 13 residues. V was trimmed by 3 bases and J by 8 bases, leaving 11 bases between them. The CDR3 is CASSDHGGHEQFF. CDR3 DNA: TGTGCCAGCAGTGATCACGGGGGGCATGAGCAGTTCTTC.

This rearrangement joins TRBV28 to TRBJ1-1, with a tentative D call TRBD1 (6 bases). V was clipped by 2 bases and J by 7 bases, with 17 bases between them. CDR3 length: 15 amino acids. Germline V lookup: CDR1 MDHEN, CDR2 SYDVKM. CDR3 loop: CASSLPVRGQSEAFF. CDR3 sequence (DNA): TGTGCCAGCAGTTTACCGGTCAGGGGCCAAAGTGAAGCTTTCTTT.

J is TRBJ2-7 and V is TRBV29-1; D is perhaps TRBD1 (6 bases). V lost 7 bases and J 0 bases, leaving 13 bases between the germline ends. Germline V gene data show CDR1 as SQVTM and CDR2 as ANQGSEA. The CDR3 covers 13 residues. This CDR3 reads CSGRTANSYEQYF. CDR3 nucleotides: TGCAGCGGCAGGACAGCGAACTCCTACGAGCAGTACTTC.

The chain has TRBV4-1 and TRBJ2-1, with D possibly matching TRBD1 (6 bases). CDR1 is MGHRA, CDR2 YSYEKL, per germline. The CDR3 loop spans 15 amino acids. Trimming took 3 bases from V and 4 from J, leaving 13 bases between them. DNA for the CDR3: TGCGCCAGCAGCCAGGACCGGACAGTATACAATGAGCAGTTCTTC. Translation: CASSQDRTVYNEQFF.

The V and J genes are TRBV7-9 and TRBJ2-5; D is uncertain. The CDR3 loop spans 15 amino acids. V was trimmed by 3 bases and J by 0 bases, leaving 11 bases between them. Germline CDR1 and CDR2: SEHNR and FQNEAQ (reference sequence). CDR3 DNA sequence: TGTGCCAGCAGCTTTGGTACACCGTACCAAGAGACCCAGTACTTC. Its translation: CASSFGTPYQETQYF.

V is TRBV19 and J is TRBJ2-5; 10 positions agree with TRBD1. Germline CDR1 LNHDA, CDR2 SQIVND (reference sequence). V was pared by 4 bases and J by 5 bases, with 7 bases of the junction left unmatched. CDR3 length: 15 residues. The CDR3 DNA sequence: TGTGCCAGTAGTACCGTGACAGGGGGCGGGGAGACCCAGTACTTC. Translating gives CASSTVTGGGETQYF.

The V call is TRBV6-6, the J call TRBJ1-1; D gene ambiguous. Per the germline V gene, CDR1 is MNHNY and CDR2 is SVGAGI (reference sequence). Trimming pared 5 bases from V and 4 bases from J, leaving 11 bases between. The CDR3 contains 13 residues. The CDR3 here is CASSKFRLTEAFF. The CDR3 DNA reads TGTGCCAGCAGTAAGTTCAGGCTCACTGAAGCTTTCTTT.

V usage is TRBV28 and J usage is TRBJ2-7, with no clear D. The CDR3 runs 14 residues. The germline V gene encodes CDR1 MDHEN and CDR2 SYDVKM. V was pared by 2 bases and J by 3 bases, with 11 bases between. The CDR3 loop is CASSLPLRSYEQYF. The CDR3 DNA follows: TGTGCCAGCAGTTTACCACTAAGAAGCTACGAGCAGTACTTC. Complete variable domain (other parts from reference TRBV28 and TRBJ2-7): DVKVTQSSRYLVKRTGEKVFLECVQDMDHENMFWYRQDPGLGLRLIYFSYDVKMKEKGDIPEGYSVSREKKERFSLILESASTNQTSMYLCASSLPLRSYEQYFGPGTRLTVT.

This sequence joins TRBV2 and TRBJ1-2; no firm D call. V was pared by 3 bases and J by 4 bases, with 15 bases between. The germline V gene encodes CDR1 SNHLY and CDR2 FYNNEI. This CDR3 is 15 amino acids long. The DNA for the CDR3 is TGTGCCAGCAGTGAGGGAGGGAGGGCCCGCTATGGCTACACCTTC. Protein sequence: CASSEGGRARYGYTF.